Listed below are T cell receptor beta chains from one sample, sequenced in a study of post-analysis software for immune sequencing data. One entry per CDR3 protein, called by TCRdb with MiXCR from the PCR reads. The sample records hundreds of thousands of distinct CDR3 sequences, 25% to 30% being singletons. Sequencing input: blood. The receptors originated from a girl under 18 with multiple sclerosis. Both conserved end residues are part of each CDR3. The D gene is left open where the match is weak. Size tells how often a clone was seen (once, few, many) or the class of an expanded clone, and some rows leave it out.

few TRBJ2-5 TRBV5-1 TRBD2 TGCGCCAGCAGCGAGGAACTAGCGTCCCAAGAGACCCAGTACTTC CASSEELASQETQYF
few TRBJ1-4 TRBV29-1 - TGCAGCGTTACGGGCGGTTCTAATGAAAAACTGTTTTTT CSVTGGSNEKLFF
- TRBJ2-7 TRBV6-5 TRBD1 TGTGCCAGCAGTCAACGACAGGGCCCCTCCTACGAGCAGTACTTC CASSQRQGPSYEQYF
- TRBJ2-2 TRBV20-1 - TGCAGTACTTGGCTGGAAGGCACCGGGGAGCTGTTTTTT CSTWLEGTGELFF
- TRBJ2-3 TRBV7-2 TRBD2 TGTGCCAGCAGCTTAGACGCGGGGGGGCCGACAGATACGCAGTATTTT CASSLDAGGPTDTQYF
few TRBJ2-3 TRBV10-3 - TGTGCCATCAGTGCGGACCAGAGATCAAATACGCAGTATTTT CAISADQRSNTQYF
- TRBJ2-1 TRBV27 TRBD2 TGTGCCAGCGGTCTAGCGGGAGGGGACTACAATGAGCAGTTCTTC CASGLAGGDYNEQFF
- TRBJ1-2 TRBV7-2 - TGTGCCAGCAGCTCCTGGGGGGTCGGGGACTATGGCTACACCTTC CASSSWGVGDYGYTF
- TRBJ2-7 TRBV7-9 TRBD1 TGTGCCAGCCAAGGACAGGGGGCGGGGGAGCAGTACTTC CASQGQGAGEQYF
few TRBJ2-1 TRBV5-1 TRBD2 TGCGCCAGCAGCTTATATTCTAGCGGGAGGACTTACAATGAGCAGTTCTTC CASSLYSSGRTYNEQFF
few TRBJ2-1 TRBV28 - TGTGCCAGCAGTACGGGCCGGGAGAGCTCCTACAATGAGCAGTTCTTC CASSTGRESSYNEQFF
once TRBJ2-7 TRBV15 - TGTGCCACCAGCAGAGATCAAGGGGCCGAGCAGTACTTC CATSRDQGAEQYF
few TRBJ2-3 TRBV20-1 TRBD1 TGCAGTGCTGGGGACAGGGGAAGAGATACGCAGTATTTT CSAGDRGRDTQYF
few TRBJ1-2 TRBV12-3/TRBV12-4 - TGTGCCAGCAGCCGGGGGGTTGCGGGCTATGGCTACACCTTC CASSRGVAGYGYTF
few TRBJ1-1 TRBV7-2 - TGTGCCAGCAGCCCCCCAGGTCGGGGGTACGACACTGAAGCTTTCTTT CASSPPGRGYDTEAFF
- TRBJ2-1 TRBV29-1 TRBD2 TGCAGCGTAGTGGCCTCGGGGGGTACCTACAATGAGCAGTTCTTC CSVVASGGTYNEQFF
- TRBJ1-2 TRBV6-2/TRBV6-3 - TGTGCCAGCAGCGGGACGGGGGACCGAGGCAAGAGCTATGGCTACACCTTC CASSGTGDRGKSYGYTF
- TRBJ1-2 TRBV3-1 - TGTGCCAGCAGCCAAGGGGAGTACATCGGCTACACCTTC CASSQGEYIGYTF
few TRBJ2-7 TRBV29-1 TRBD2 TGCAGCGTTGAAGACCCCCGTCGCGGGGGCTACGAGCAGTACTTC CSVEDPRRGGYEQYF
- TRBJ2-1 TRBV5-1 TRBD2 TGCGCCAGCAGCTTGATTGGAGGAGCGGGAGAATTCTACAATGAGCAGTTCTTC CASSLIGGAGEFYNEQFF
- TRBJ2-7 TRBV10-2 - TGCGCCAGTGGGGACCCTGGGCAGCAGCACAAGCAGTACTTC CASGDPGQQHKQYF
few TRBJ2-3 TRBV7-8 TRBD1 TGTGCCAGCAGCTCATTACAGGGGGCCACTGGAACAGATACGCAGTATTTT CASSSLQGATGTDTQYF
once TRBJ1-1 TRBV29-1 TRBD1 TGCAGCGTCCAGGACAGGGTGGGCACTGAAGCTTTCTTT CSVQDRVGTEAFF
- TRBJ1-2 TRBV20-1 TRBD1 TGCAGTGCTAGCAATCCTACGGGACAGTCTAACTATGGCTACACCTTC CSASNPTGQSNYGYTF
- TRBJ2-5 TRBV9 TRBD2 TGTGCCAGCAGCTCTACCGGGACTAGCGGGATAGAGACCCAGTACTTC CASSSTGTSGIETQYF
- TRBJ1-1 TRBV25-1 - TGTGCCAGCAGTGAGCAGGGTCGTAGTGAAGCTTTCTTT CASSEQGRSEAFF
- TRBJ1-1 TRBV7-9 - TGTGCCAGCAGCCGTAGAACCAGCAGAATTCCCACTGAAGCTTTCTTT CASSRRTSRIPTEAFF
- TRBJ2-3 TRBV5-1 TRBD1 TGCGCCAGCAGCGCCCTGCTCCGGGACAGGGGGCAAGATACGCAGTATTTT CASSALLRDRGQDTQYF
few TRBJ2-1 TRBV20-1 - TGCAGTGCTAGAGATTTCCGTTTGGGGGTCTCGGGAAATGAGCAGTTCTTC CSARDFRLGVSGNEQFF
many TRBJ1-4 TRBV6-5 TRBD1 TGTGCCAGCCAACAGGGGGAAAAACTGTTTTTT CASQQGEKLFF
few TRBJ1-5 TRBV28 TRBD1 TGTGCCAGCAAGTCCCTAGAGACAGGGTTCAATCAGCCCCAGCATTTT CASKSLETGFNQPQHF
- TRBJ2-6 TRBV7-2 - TGTGCCAGCAGCTTGGCAGGGGACAACGTCCTGACTTTC CASSLAGDNVLTF
few TRBJ2-1 TRBV6-1 - TGTGCCAGCAGTGGTGGGGAGGCACGGAGGCTTTACAATGAGCAGTTCTTC CASSGGEARRLYNEQFF
- TRBJ2-2 TRBV7-6 - TGTGCCAGCAGCCTCGGGACTTATCTCGGGGAGCTGTTTTTT CASSLGTYLGELFF
- TRBJ1-5 TRBV7-9 - TGTGCCAGCAGCGCCGCCGGGCAGCCCCCTCAGCCCCAGCATTTT CASSAAGQPPQPQHF
- TRBJ2-7 TRBV28 - TGTGCCAGCAGTTTAATACAGAACTCCTACGAGCAGTACTTC CASSLIQNSYEQYF
- TRBJ1-5 TRBV28 TRBD1 TGTGCCAGCAGTTTCAGCCGCCCCCCGGACAGGGGAATTGTGGGCAATCAGCCCCAGCATTTT CASSFSRPPDRGIVGNQPQHF
once TRBJ1-5 TRBV15 - TGTGCCACCAGCAGAGATAAGGGGGACGTCAGTCGTCAGCCCCAGCATTTT CATSRDKGDVSRQPQHF
- TRBJ2-3 TRBV29-1 - TGCAGCGTTCGACCCTTGGGTACGCAGTATTTT CSVRPLGTQYF
- TRBJ2-1 TRBV5-8 TRBD1 TGTGCCAGCAGCTTAACCCGGGACAGGGGTTACAATGAGCAGTTCTTC CASSLTRDRGYNEQFF
- TRBJ2-3 TRBV12-3/TRBV12-4 - TGTGCCAGCAGGCTACGGGCCCCAGGCACAGATACGCAGTATTTT CASRLRAPGTDTQYF
- TRBJ2-7 TRBV7-2 - TGTGCCACCTCGGCCCCCACCGCCTACGAGCAGTACTTC CATSAPTAYEQYF
many TRBJ2-5 TRBV6-5 - TGTGCCAGCAGTTACCGGCGGTACCAAGAGACCCAGTACTTC CASSYRRYQETQYF
many TRBJ1-2 TRBV29-1 - TGCAGCGTTGGGGAGGACTACACCTTC CSVGEDYTF
few TRBJ2-5 TRBV7-2 - TGTGCCAGCAGCACCCCAGGGGCACCGTACCAAGAGACCCAGTACTTC CASSTPGAPYQETQYF
- TRBJ2-5 TRBV28 TRBD2 TGTGCCAGCACGGCTAGCGGGAGTGGAAAGACCCAGTACTTC CASTASGSGKTQYF
- TRBJ1-4 TRBV20-1 TRBD1 TGCAGGGGACAGGGTGGTGAAAAACTGTTTTTT CRGQGGEKLFF
- TRBJ1-2 TRBV20-1 - TGCAGTGCTAATAGCGACACCCGAAGAGCTAACTATGGCTACACCTTC CSANSDTRRANYGYTF
few TRBJ2-1 TRBV20-1 TRBD1 TGCAGTGCCCTTCACCGGGACAGGTCCTACAATGAGCAGTTCTTC CSALHRDRSYNEQFF
- TRBJ2-5 TRBV7-2 - TGTGCCAGCAGCCTTACCTTTATGGGGGGGACCCAGTACTTC CASSLTFMGGTQYF
- TRBJ2-7 TRBV4-3 TRBD2 TGCGCCAGCAGCCGTTGGACTAGCGCCTCCTACGAGCAGTACTTC CASSRWTSASYEQYF